The entry below describes one T cell receptor (beta chain). The target antigen is unknown. The data belong to a study of human versus mouse CDR3 diversity and MHC coevolution. V was trimmed by 8 bases and J by 3 bases, leaving 16 bases between them. Germline CDR1 and CDR2: LNHNV and YYDKDF (reference sequence). The CDR3 covers 15 residues. Naive CD4 T cells were sorted as CD45RO-negative, CD62L-positive. Produced via immunoSEQ multiplex PCR; TCRdb's table is partial and in-frame only. This table holds approximately 81,000 clones, just over 90% found once. The study, taken as a whole, reports: Mice had fewer CDR3 deletions and insertions than humans on average.

The sample was naive CD4+ T cells from blood. The subset here: CD45RO-negative CD62L-positive naive CD4 T cells. The V call is TRBV15, the J call TRBJ1-4; D not resolved. This sequence originates from a person aged 25 to 69 in good health. The CDR3 here is CATGGGSAPNEKLFF. The CDR3 nucleotides are TGTGCCACCGGAGGTGGGTCGGCACCTAATGAAAAACTGTTTTTT.